These 30 T cell receptor beta chains share one sample of origin, sequenced in a study of cytomegalovirus exposure and HLA in healthy donors. The PCR made use of 60 Vbeta and 13 Jbeta primers. TCRdb's table, derived via immunoSEQ multiplex PCR, lists solely in-frame clones and lacks some. The top ten hold roughly 4.7% of the sample, which has some 160,000 clones, roughly 65% seen once. The sequencing input was PBMCs. The receptors derive from a man aged 55 to 69 in good health and CMV-seronegative.

The sample holds a few counts of this clone. This chain uses TRBV5-1 with TRBJ2-6; D is unresolved. Germline CDR1 is SGHRS and CDR2 is YFSETQ. The length of the CDR3 is 15 residues. Trimming pared 4 bases from V and 0 bases from J, leaving 8 bases between. Here the CDR3 reads CASSPSNSGANVLTF. CDR3 in DNA: TGCGCCAGCAGCCCTTCTAACTCTGGGGCCAACGTCCTGACTTTC.

The chain recombines TRBV18 with TRBJ2-1; 12 nucleotides agree with TRBD2. This CDR3 has 15 residues. The junction had 8 bases not matched to a gene; V was cut back by 4 bases and J by 10 bases. CDR1 and CDR2 from the germline V gene are KGHSH and LQKENI. The CDR3 protein is CASSLTSGRGWEQFF. CDR3 coding DNA: TGTGCCAGCTCACTGACTAGCGGGAGAGGGTGGGAGCAGTTCTTC.

The chain couples TRBV9 to TRBJ2-1; 8 positions agree with TRBD2. Per the germline V gene, CDR1 is SGDLS and CDR2 is YYNGEE. This CDR3 is built from 17 residues. V gave up 2 bases and J gave up 2 bases; unmatched junction bases: 9. CDR3 coding DNA: TGTGCCAGCAGCGTTCGAGGGGATAGCGGGGCCTACAATGAGCAGTTCTTC. Translating it yields CASSVRGDSGAYNEQFF.

The sample holds one count of this clone. This chain connects TRBV28 to TRBJ2-1; TRBD2 aligns across 9 bases. V gave up 10 bases and J gave up 7 bases; unmatched junction bases: 11. The CDR3 has 14 amino acids. Per germline, CDR1 MDHEN and CDR2 SYDVKM. The CDR3 here is CATEPGLAINEQFF. CDR3 in DNA: TGTGCCACCGAACCGGGACTAGCCATTAATGAGCAGTTCTTC.

The chain recombines TRBV12-5 with TRBJ1-2, with D perhaps matching TRBD1 (5 bases). CDR1 is LGHNT, CDR2 FRNRAP, per germline. Trimming stripped 6 bases from V and 1 base from J, with 12 bases between. The CDR3 runs 14 residues. CDR3 amino acids: CASGRGMDNYGYTF. DNA for the CDR3: TGTGCTAGTGGACGGGGGATGGATAACTATGGCTACACCTTC.

The chain recombines TRBV19 with TRBJ2-7; 7 nucleotides align to TRBD1. Per the germline V gene, CDR1 is LNHDA and CDR2 is SQIVND (reference sequence). The V and J ends lost 2 bases and 4 bases, in that order; junction bases with no gene match: 8. CDR3 length: 15 amino acids. For the CDR3, the DNA is TGTGCCAGTAGTATAAGGGGGCAAACTCCTTACGAGCAGTACTTC. It yields the protein CASSIRGQTPYEQYF.

The chain employs TRBV5-4 and TRBJ2-7; 9 bases match TRBD2. V lost 3 bases to trimming and J lost 4 bases; unmatched junction nucleotides: 5. Per the germline V gene, CDR1 is SGHNT and CDR2 is YYREEE (reference sequence). The CDR3 totals 14 residues. The CDR3 sequence is CASSSSAGGYEQYF. Here the CDR3 DNA reads TGTGCCAGCAGCTCCTCAGCGGGAGGTTACGAGCAGTACTTC.

The chain joins TRBV28 to TRBJ2-7; 11 positions match TRBD2. V was clipped by 8 bases and J by 4 bases; unmatched bases: 7. Germline CDR1 is MDHEN and CDR2 is SYDVKM. This CDR3 has 14 residues. The CDR3 DNA reads as TGTGCCAGCGTAGCGGGAGGGCCGGGGTACGAGCAGTACTTC. Protein: CASVAGGPGYEQYF.

The CDR3 sequence is CAWSVTGRYNQPQHF. The CDR3 DNA reads as TGTGCCTGGAGTGTGACAGGGAGGTACAATCAGCCCCAGCATTTT. The rearrangement uses TRBV30 and TRBJ1-5, with TRBD1 matching over 7 bases. Germline V lookup: CDR1 GTSNPN, CDR2 SVGIG (reference sequence). The CDR3 sequence is 15 residues long. Trimming removed 0 bases from V and 3 bases from J; junction bases left unmatched: 5.

The V call is TRBV1, the J call TRBJ2-3; the table's D call, TRBD2, was not checked against the DNA. TRBV1 represents a pseudogene. This CDR3 contains 22 residues. CDR3 loop: CTSSQDHEGLAGEDPSTDTQYF. The CDR3, as DNA: TGCACCAGCAGCCAAGATCATGAAGGACTAGCGGGAGAAGATCCTAGCACAGATACGCAGTATTTT.

This clone showed up just once. The chain employs TRBV5-8 and TRBJ2-3; possibly TRBD2 for D (5 bases). This CDR3 is 14 amino acids long. Germline values: CDR1 SGHTS, CDR2 YDEGEE. Trimming took 4 bases from V and 5 from J, leaving 14 bases between them. The CDR3 nucleotides read TGTGCCAGCAGCCTTCCCGGGGTGAGAGATACGCAGTATTTT. This gives the protein CASSLPGVRDTQYF.

This clone was seen a handful of times. This rearrangement joins TRBV9 to TRBJ1-1, with 8 bases fitting TRBD1. V was pared by 4 bases and J by 4 bases, with 9 bases of the junction left unmatched. The germline V gene encodes CDR1 SGDLS and CDR2 YYNGEE. This CDR3 has 15 amino acids. CDR3 sequence reads: CASSPQGALGTEAFF. The CDR3 DNA follows: TGTGCCAGCAGCCCTCAGGGGGCGTTGGGCACTGAAGCTTTCTTT.

V gene TRBV13 combines with J gene TRBJ2-7; TRBD2 agrees at 9 bases. The CDR3 runs to 15 residues. With 3 bases clipped from V and 7 bases from J, the junction kept 10 bases outside the gene matches. Germline lookup yields CDR1 PRHDT and CDR2 FYEKMQ (reference sequence). The CDR3 region has the DNA TGTGCCAGCAGCTTTTCTGCGGGAGGGCCTGGTGAGCAGTACTTC. Translation: CASSFSAGGPGEQYF.

This sequence joins TRBV5-1 and TRBJ2-7, with D maybe TRBD2 (7 bases). The CDR3 consists of 15 residues. V lost 6 bases and J 3 bases, leaving 19 bases between the germline ends. CDR1 and CDR2 (germline): SGHRS, YFSETQ. Written as DNA, the CDR3 is TGCGCCAGCACTCTCTCGGGGCGGGGGCTCTACGAGCAGTACTTC. This sequence encodes CASTLSGRGLYEQYF.

This chain joins TRBV5-1 and TRBJ2-1; D is perhaps TRBD2 (6 bases). V was shortened by 0 bases and J by 8 bases, with 12 bases between the two germline ends. Germline CDR1 and CDR2: SGHRS and YFSETQ. The CDR3 sequence is 14 residues long. The CDR3 DNA follows: TGCGCCAGCAGCTTGGACTCGCGCGGGGATGAGCAGTTCTTC. Encoded protein: CASSLDSRGDEQFF.

The chain has TRBV9 and TRBJ1-3; no reliable D call. Germline-derived CDR1 and CDR2 are SGDLS and YYNGEE. With 0 bases removed from V and 0 bases from J, the gap between germline ends came to 7 bases. The CDR3 spans 15 residues. Here the CDR3 DNA reads TGTGCCAGCAGCGTAGTTGCGGCCTCTGGAAACACCATATATTTT. Protein product: CASSVVAASGNTIYF.

V and J are TRBV5-4 and TRBJ2-2; perhaps TRBD1 as D (6 bases). CDR1 is SGHNT, CDR2 YYREEE, per germline (reference sequence). V was cut by 4 bases and J by 7 bases, with 17 bases left in between. This CDR3 spans 15 amino acids. Here the CDR3 reads CASSGFRTGFGELFF. CDR3 sequence (DNA): TGTGCCAGCAGCGGATTCCGTACAGGGTTCGGGGAGCTGTTTTTT.

This clone was counted once. The rearrangement joins TRBV4-3 to TRBJ2-7; TRBD1 agrees at 7 bases. Looked up from germline, CDR1 is LGHNA and CDR2 is YSLEER. Unmatched junction bases numbered 6, after V lost 2 bases and J lost 2 bases. The CDR3 length is 15 residues. The DNA for the CDR3 is TGCGCCAGCAGCCAACAACAGGGGAGCCCCTACGAGCAGTACTTC. Its protein is CASSQQQGSPYEQYF.

This clone was counted between two and nine times. The CDR3 nucleotides read TGTGCCAGCAGTCCCGAACCCGGGACAGGGGGAGGCGATGAGCAGTTCTTC. It yields the protein CASSPEPGTGGGDEQFF. This chain uses TRBV25-1 with TRBJ2-1; TRBD1 aligns across 11 bases. J was trimmed by 8 bases and V by 5 bases; bases with no gene match: 14. From germline, CDR1 is MGHDK and CDR2 SYGVNS. The CDR3 totals 17 residues.

V usage is TRBV15 and J usage is TRBJ1-1, with D maybe TRBD1 (5 bases). V dropped 0 bases and J dropped 8 bases, with 13 bases sitting between them. CDR1 is LNHNV, CDR2 YYDKDF, per germline (reference sequence). The CDR3 extends over 14 amino acids. In nucleotides, the CDR3 is TGTGCCACCAGCAGAGATAGGACACAAGTAGAAGCTTTCTTT. Protein: CATSRDRTQVEAFF.

The V and J genes are TRBV7-9 and TRBJ1-6, with TRBD1 identical over 7 bases. With 5 bases clipped from V and 6 bases from J, the junction kept 4 bases outside the gene matches. Germline V gene data show CDR1 as SEHNR and CDR2 as FQNEAQ (reference sequence). The CDR3 length is 14 residues. This CDR3 is CASSPGTANSPLHF. The DNA for the CDR3 is TGTGCCAGCAGCCCCGGGACAGCTAATTCACCCCTCCACTTT.

The CDR3 loop is CASSLNRETEAFF. DNA of the CDR3: TGCGCCAGCAGCCTTAACAGGGAAACTGAAGCTTTCTTT. The chain has TRBV4-1 and TRBJ1-1, with D tentatively TRBD1 (6 bases). The CDR3 length is 13 residues. Germline CDR1 and CDR2: MGHRA and YSYEKL. V was pared by 4 bases and J by 5 bases, with 11 bases between.

A single count supports this clone. V and J are TRBV19 and TRBJ2-6; D gene uncertain. The length of the CDR3 is 17 residues. CDR1 is LNHDA and CDR2 is SQIVND in the germline V gene (reference sequence). V was pared by 3 bases and J by 2 bases, with 14 bases between. In nucleotides, the CDR3 is TGTGCCAGTAGTATCATCGGTGCCCACCCTGGGGCCAACGTCCTGACTTTC. As protein: CASSIIGAHPGANVLTF.

This chain uses TRBV5-5 with TRBJ2-7; D unclear. Looked up from germline, CDR1 is SGHKS and CDR2 is YYEKEE (reference sequence). The length of the CDR3 is 15 residues. The germline V and J ends were trimmed by 4 bases and 0 bases, with 14 bases remaining between them. The CDR3 region has the DNA TGTGCCAGCAGCCCCGCGCTCTTAACCTCCTACGAGCAGTACTTC. Protein product: CASSPALLTSYEQYF.

This clone occurred once. The J gene is TRBJ1-4, the V gene TRBV28; the D is unclear. V lost 1 base and J lost 0, with 3 bases in between. Germline CDR1 reads MDHEN; CDR2 reads SYDVKM. The length of the CDR3 is 14 residues. This chain's CDR3 is CASSLSATNEKLFF. CDR3 nucleotide sequence: TGTGCCAGCAGTTTATCTGCAACTAATGAAAAACTGTTTTTT.

This clone was seen a few times. This chain connects TRBV11-2 to TRBJ2-7, with 12 bases fitting TRBD2. V was pared by 5 bases and J by 6 bases, with 5 bases of the junction left unmatched. The CDR3 length is 14 residues. CDR1 and CDR2 (germline): SGHAT, FQNNGV. The CDR3 reads CASSLGLAGGEQYF. DNA of the CDR3: TGTGCCAGCAGCCTGGGACTAGCGGGCGGCGAGCAGTACTTC.

This clone was counted a few times. The CDR3 nucleotides are TGTGCCAGCAGCTTGATGACAGACGTTTATGGCTACACCTTC. Protein sequence: CASSLMTDVYGYTF. The V call is TRBV7-2, the J call TRBJ1-2; tentative D call: TRBD1 (5 bases). V was cut by 3 bases and J by 5 bases, with 13 bases left in between. Germline-derived CDR1 and CDR2 are SGHTA and FQGNSA. This CDR3 contains 14 residues.

The chain is built from TRBV4-3 and TRBJ1-4; the D is unclear. CDR3 size: 13 residues. V gave up 3 bases and J gave up 6 bases, with 8 bases separating them. Germline V gives CDR1 LGHNA, CDR2 YSLEER. CDR3 bases: TGCGCCAGCAGCCATCTCAGTGATGAAAAACTGTTTTTT. Protein: CASSHLSDEKLFF.

The V gene is TRBV14, the J gene TRBJ1-1; D gene unclear. V was cut by 2 bases and J by 4 bases, with 11 bases left in between. The CDR3 loop spans 14 amino acids. Germline V gene data show CDR1 as SGHDN and CDR2 as FVKESK. CDR3 in amino acids: CASSQFTRATEAFF. CDR3 coding DNA: TGTGCCAGCAGCCAATTTACGCGGGCCACTGAAGCTTTCTTT.

The chain recombines TRBV6-5 with TRBJ1-2; D is unclear. The length of the CDR3 is 14 residues. V lost 6 bases to trimming and J lost 3 bases, with 14 bases between them. Germline assignment: CDR1 MNHEY and CDR2 SVGAGI. Here the CDR3 reads CASSPSLQDYGYTF. CDR3 coding DNA: TGTGCCAGCAGCCCTAGCCTTCAGGACTATGGCTACACCTTC.